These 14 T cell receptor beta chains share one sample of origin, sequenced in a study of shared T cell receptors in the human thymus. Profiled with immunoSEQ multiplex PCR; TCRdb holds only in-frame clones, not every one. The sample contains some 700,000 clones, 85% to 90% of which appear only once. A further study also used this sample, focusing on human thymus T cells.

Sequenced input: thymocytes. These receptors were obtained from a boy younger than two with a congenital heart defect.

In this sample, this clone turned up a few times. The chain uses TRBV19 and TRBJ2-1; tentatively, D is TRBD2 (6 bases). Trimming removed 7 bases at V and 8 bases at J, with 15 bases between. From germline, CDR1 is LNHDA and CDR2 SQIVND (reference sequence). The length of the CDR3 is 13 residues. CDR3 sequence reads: CASNSRWGDEQFF. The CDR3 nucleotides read TGTGCCAGTAACTCGAGGTGGGGGGATGAGCAGTTCTTC.

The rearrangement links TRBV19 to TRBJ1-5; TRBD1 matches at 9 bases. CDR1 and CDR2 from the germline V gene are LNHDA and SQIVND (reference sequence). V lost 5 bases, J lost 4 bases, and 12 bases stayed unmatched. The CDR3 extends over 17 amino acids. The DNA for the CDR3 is TGTGCCAGTAGTCGCCGGGACAGGGCCAGAGCGAATCAGCCCCAGCATTTT. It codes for CASSRRDRARANQPQHF.

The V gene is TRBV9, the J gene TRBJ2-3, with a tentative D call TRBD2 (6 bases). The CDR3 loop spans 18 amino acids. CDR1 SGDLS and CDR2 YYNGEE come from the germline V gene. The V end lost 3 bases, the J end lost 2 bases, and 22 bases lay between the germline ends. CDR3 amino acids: CASSGRDSRRRVTDTQYF. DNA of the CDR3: TGTGCCAGCAGCGGCCGGGACTCCCGGAGAAGGGTCACAGATACGCAGTATTTT. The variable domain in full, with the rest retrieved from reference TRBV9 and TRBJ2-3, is DSGVTQTPKHLITATGQRVTLRCSPRSGDLSVYWYQQSLDQGLQFLIQYYNGEERAKGNILERFSAQQFPDLHSELNLSSLELGDSALYFCASSGRDSRRRVTDTQYFGPGTRLTVL.

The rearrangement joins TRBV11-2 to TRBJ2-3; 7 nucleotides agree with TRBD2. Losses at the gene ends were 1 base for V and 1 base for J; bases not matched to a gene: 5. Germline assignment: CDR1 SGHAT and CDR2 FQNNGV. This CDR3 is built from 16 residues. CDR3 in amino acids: CASSLGGSWGTDTQYF. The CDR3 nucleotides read TGTGCCAGCAGCTTAGGCGGGAGTTGGGGCACAGATACGCAGTATTTT.

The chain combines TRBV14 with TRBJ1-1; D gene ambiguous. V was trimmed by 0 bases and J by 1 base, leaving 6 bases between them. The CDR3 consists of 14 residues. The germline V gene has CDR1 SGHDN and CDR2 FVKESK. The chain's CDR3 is CASSQDNRNTEAFF. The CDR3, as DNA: TGTGCCAGCAGCCAAGATAACAGGAACACTGAAGCTTTCTTT.

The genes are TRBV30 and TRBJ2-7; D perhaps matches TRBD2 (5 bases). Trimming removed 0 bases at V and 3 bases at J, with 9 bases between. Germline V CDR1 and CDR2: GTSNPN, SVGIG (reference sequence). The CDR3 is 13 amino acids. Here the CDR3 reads CAWSVSGDYEQYF. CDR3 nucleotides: TGTGCCTGGAGTGTAAGCGGTGACTACGAGCAGTACTTC.

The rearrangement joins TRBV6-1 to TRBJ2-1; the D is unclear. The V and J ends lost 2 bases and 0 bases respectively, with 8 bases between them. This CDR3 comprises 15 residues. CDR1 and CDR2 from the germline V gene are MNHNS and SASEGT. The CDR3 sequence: CASSEKDSSYNEQFF. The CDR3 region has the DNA TGTGCCAGCAGTGAAAAAGATAGCTCCTACAATGAGCAGTTCTTC.

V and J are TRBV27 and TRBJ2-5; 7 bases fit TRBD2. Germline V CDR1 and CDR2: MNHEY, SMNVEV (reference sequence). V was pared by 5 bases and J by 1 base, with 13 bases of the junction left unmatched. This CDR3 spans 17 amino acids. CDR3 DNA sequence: TGTGCCAGCAGTCCCTGGGAGGCGGGAGTTCCCCAAGAGACCCAGTACTTC. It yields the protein CASSPWEAGVPQETQYF.

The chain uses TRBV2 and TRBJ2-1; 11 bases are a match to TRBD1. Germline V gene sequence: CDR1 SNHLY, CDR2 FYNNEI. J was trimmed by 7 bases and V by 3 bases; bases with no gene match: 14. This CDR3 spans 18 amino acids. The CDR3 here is CASSDGGTGTGGQNEQFF. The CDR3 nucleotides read TGTGCCAGCAGTGATGGAGGGACCGGGACAGGGGGGCAGAATGAGCAGTTCTTC.

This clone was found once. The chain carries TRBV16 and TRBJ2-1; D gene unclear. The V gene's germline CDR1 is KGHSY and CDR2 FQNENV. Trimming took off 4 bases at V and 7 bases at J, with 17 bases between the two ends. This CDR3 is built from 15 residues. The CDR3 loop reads CASSPHDGFFNEQFF. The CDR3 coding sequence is TGTGCCAGCAGCCCCCACGACGGGTTTTTTAATGAGCAGTTCTTC.

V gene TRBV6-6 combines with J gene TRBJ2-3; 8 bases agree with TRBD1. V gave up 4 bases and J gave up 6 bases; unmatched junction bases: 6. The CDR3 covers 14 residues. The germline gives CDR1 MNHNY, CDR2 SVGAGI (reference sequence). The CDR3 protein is CASSFTGGRDTQYF. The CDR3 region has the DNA TGTGCCAGCAGTTTCACAGGGGGACGGGATACGCAGTATTTT.

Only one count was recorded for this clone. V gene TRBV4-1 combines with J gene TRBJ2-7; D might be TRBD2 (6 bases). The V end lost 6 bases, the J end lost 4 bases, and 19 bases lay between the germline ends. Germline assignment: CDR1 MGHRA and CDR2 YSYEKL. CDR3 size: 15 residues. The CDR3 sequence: CASSPPGVRKYEQYF. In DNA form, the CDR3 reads TGCGCCAGCAGTCCCCCGGGGGTTCGAAAATACGAGCAGTACTTC.

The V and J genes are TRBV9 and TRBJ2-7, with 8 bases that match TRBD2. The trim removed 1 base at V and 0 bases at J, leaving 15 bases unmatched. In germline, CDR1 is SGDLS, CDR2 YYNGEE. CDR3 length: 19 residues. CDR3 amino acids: CASSVSKREWGNSSYEQYF. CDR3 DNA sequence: TGTGCCAGCAGCGTATCGAAGCGGGAGTGGGGCAATTCCTCCTACGAGCAGTACTTC.

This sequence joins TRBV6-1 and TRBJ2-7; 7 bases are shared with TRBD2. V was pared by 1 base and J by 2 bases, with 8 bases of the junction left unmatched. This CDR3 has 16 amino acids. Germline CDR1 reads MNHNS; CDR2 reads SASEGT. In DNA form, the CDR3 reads TGTGCCAGCAGTGAAGGGAGGGAGGGGCCAGCCTACGAGCAGTACTTC. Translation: CASSEGREGPAYEQYF.